This T cell receptor beta chain was retrieved from a study of shared clonotypes between healthy human individuals. This clone was recorded once. Its antigen is still unknown. The CDR3 runs to 15 residues. Germline CDR1 reads SEHNR; CDR2 reads FQNEAQ (reference sequence). Trimming cost V 5 bases and J 3 bases, with 13 bases left between them. The study's findings and limits: Naive CD4 clonotypes overlapped across several donors at around 4.8%.

TCRdb's table, derived via immunoSEQ multiplex PCR, lists solely in-frame clones and lacks some. The sample comprises approximately 840,000 clones, 96% of which are singletons, and about 0.22% rests with the top ten. Selected positively for CCR7 and CD45RO-negative, naive CD8 cells excluded terminally differentiated effector memory CD45RA+ cells. The sequence was collected from a man aged 25 to 45 in good health. The V call is TRBV7-9, the J call TRBJ2-2, with D uncertain. Sequenced sample: naive CD8+ T cells sorted from blood. The CDR3, as DNA: TGTGCCAGCAGCCCAAGTAGAGGCCACACCGGGGAGCTGTTTTTT. As protein: CASSPSRGHTGELFF.